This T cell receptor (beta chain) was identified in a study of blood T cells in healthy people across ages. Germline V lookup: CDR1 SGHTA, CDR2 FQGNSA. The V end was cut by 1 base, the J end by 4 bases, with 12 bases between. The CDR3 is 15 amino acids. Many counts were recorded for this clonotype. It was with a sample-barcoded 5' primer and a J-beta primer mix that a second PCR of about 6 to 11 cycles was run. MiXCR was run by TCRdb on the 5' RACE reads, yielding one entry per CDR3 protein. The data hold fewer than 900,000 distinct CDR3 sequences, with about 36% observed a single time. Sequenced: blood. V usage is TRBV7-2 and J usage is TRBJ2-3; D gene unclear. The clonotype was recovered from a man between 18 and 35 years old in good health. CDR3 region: CASSLEAETADTQYF. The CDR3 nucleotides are TGTGCCAGCAGCTTAGAGGCAGAAACTGCAGATACGCAGTATTTT.